Presented here are 2 T cell receptor beta chains from one specimen sequenced in a study of technical replicates of blood from a handful of donors. Some clones are missing from TCRdb's copy, which holds only in-frame ones; the method was immunoSEQ multiplex PCR. The sample holds about 75,000 clones, about 89% seen once. The sample consisted of PBMCs. The receptors stem from a human donor in good health. Some clones in this sample may be carry-over from other donors' samples.

The chain joins TRBV2 to TRBJ2-5; 9 positions agree with TRBD2. The CDR3 is 19 residues long. CDR1 is SNHLY, CDR2 FYNNEI, per germline. V was clipped by 3 bases and J by 1 base; unmatched bases: 15. CDR3 residues: CASSEVASGDWELQETQYF. DNA for the CDR3: TGTGCCAGCAGTGAGGTGGCTAGCGGGGACTGGGAACTCCAAGAGACCCAGTACTTC.

This chain links TRBV7-2 with TRBJ2-5; 7 positions agree with TRBD2. Unmatched junction bases numbered 11, after V lost 5 bases and J lost 5 bases. The CDR3 extends over 15 amino acids. The V gene's germline CDR1 is SGHTA and CDR2 FQGNSA. DNA for the CDR3: TGTGCCAGCAGCCTAGGACTAGTTGAGATTGAGACCCAGTACTTC. This gives the protein CASSLGLVEIETQYF. The variable domain in full, with the rest retrieved from reference TRBV7-2 and TRBJ2-5, is GAGVSQSPSNKVTEKGKDVELRCDPISGHTALYWYRQSLGQGLEFLIYFQGNSAPDKSGLPSDRFSAERTGGSVSTLTIQRTQQEDSAVYLCASSLGLVEIETQYFGPGTRLLVL.